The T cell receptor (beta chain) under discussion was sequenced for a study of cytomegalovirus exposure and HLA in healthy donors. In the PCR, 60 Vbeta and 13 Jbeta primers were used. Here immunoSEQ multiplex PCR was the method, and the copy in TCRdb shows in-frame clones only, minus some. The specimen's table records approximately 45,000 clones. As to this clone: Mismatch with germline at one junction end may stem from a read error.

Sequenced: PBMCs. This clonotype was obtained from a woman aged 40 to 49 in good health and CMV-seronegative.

CDR3 loop: CASSLAWAALPTYEQSF. CDR3 bases: TGCGCCAGCAGCTTGGCCTGGGCAGCCTTGCCGACCTACGAGCAGTCCTTC. The V and J genes are TRBV5-1 and TRBJ2-7; unclear D gene. The CDR3 extends over 17 amino acids. CDR1 is SGHRS, CDR2 YFSETQ, per germline. The whole variable domain, filled in from reference TRBV5-1 and TRBJ2-7, reads KAGVTQTPRYLIKTRGQQVTLSCSPISGHRSVSWYQQTPGQGLQFLFEYFSETQRNKGNFPGRFSGRQFSNSRSEMNVSTLELGDSALYLCASSLAWAALPTYEQSFGPGTRLTVT.